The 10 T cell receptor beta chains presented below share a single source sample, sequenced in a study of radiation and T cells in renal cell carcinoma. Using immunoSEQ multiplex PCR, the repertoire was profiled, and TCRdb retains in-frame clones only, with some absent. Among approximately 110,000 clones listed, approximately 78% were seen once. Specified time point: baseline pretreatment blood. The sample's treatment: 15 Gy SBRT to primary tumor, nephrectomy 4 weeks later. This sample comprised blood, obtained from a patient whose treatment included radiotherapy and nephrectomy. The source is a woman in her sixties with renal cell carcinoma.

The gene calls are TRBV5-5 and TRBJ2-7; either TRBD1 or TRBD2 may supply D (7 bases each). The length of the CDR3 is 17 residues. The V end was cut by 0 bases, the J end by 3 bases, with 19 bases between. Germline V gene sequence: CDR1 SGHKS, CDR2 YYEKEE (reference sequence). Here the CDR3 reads CASSLAIKAGQFYEQYF. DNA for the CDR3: TGTGCCAGCAGCTTGGCCATCAAAGCGGGACAGTTCTACGAGCAGTACTTC.

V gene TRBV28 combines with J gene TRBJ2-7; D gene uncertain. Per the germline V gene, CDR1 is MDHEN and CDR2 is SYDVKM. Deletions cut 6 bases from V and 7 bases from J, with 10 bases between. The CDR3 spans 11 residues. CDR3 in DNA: TGTGCCAGCAGGGCGATGGAGGAGCAGTACTTC. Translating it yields CASRAMEEQYF.

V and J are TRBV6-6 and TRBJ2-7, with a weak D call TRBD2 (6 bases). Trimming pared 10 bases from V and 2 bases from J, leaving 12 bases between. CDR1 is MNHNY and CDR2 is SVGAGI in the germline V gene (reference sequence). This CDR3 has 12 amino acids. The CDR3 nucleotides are TGTGCCACCACGCGGGGAACCTACGAGCAGTACTTC. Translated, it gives CATTRGTYEQYF.

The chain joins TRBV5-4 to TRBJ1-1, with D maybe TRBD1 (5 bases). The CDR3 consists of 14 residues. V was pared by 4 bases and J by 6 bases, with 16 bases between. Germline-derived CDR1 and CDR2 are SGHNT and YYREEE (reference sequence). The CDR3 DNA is TGTGCCAGCAGCACAGACCCCCGAGGGGCTGAAGCTTTCTTT. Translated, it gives CASSTDPRGAEAFF.

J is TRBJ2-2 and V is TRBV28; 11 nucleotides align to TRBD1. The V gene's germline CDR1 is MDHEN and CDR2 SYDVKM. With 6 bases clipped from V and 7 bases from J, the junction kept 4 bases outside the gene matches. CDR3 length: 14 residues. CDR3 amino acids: CASRGQGVIGELFF. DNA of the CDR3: TGTGCCAGCAGGGGACAGGGGGTAATCGGGGAGCTGTTTTTT.

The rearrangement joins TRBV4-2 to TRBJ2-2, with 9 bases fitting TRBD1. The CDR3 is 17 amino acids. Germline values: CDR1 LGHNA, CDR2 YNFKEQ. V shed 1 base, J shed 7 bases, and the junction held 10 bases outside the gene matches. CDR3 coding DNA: TGTGCCAGCAGCCAAGGGTACTCGGGACAGGGAGTCGGGGAGCTGTTTTTT. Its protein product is CASSQGYSGQGVGELFF.

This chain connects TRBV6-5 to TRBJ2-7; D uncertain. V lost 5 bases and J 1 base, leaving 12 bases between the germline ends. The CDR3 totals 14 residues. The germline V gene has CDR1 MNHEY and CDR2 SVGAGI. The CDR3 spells CASSEGSLSYEQYF. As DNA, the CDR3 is TGTGCCAGCAGTGAAGGGTCCCTTTCCTACGAGCAGTACTTC.

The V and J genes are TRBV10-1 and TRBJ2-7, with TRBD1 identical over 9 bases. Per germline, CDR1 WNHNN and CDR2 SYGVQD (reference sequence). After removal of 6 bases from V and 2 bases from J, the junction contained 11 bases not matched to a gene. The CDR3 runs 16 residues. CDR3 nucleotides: TGCGCCAGCAGGCCAACAGGGGGCAAGCTAACCTACGAGCAGTACTTC. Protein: CASRPTGGKLTYEQYF.

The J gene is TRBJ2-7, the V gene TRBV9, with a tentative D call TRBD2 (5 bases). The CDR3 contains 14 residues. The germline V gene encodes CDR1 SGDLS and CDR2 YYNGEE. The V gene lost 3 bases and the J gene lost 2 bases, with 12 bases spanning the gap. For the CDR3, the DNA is TGTGCCAGCAGCGCCGGACTGATCCCCTACGAGCAGTACTTC. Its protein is CASSAGLIPYEQYF.

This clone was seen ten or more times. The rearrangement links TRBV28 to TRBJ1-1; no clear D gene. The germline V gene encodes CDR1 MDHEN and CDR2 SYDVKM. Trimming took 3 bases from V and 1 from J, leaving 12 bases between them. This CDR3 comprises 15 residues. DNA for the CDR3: TGTGCCAGCAGTTTCCCGGTCGCGGGGAACACTGAAGCTTTCTTT. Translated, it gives CASSFPVAGNTEAFF.